This T cell receptor (beta chain) came from a study of blood T cell repertoires in COVID-19. Study-level information: Samples came from the United States, Italy and Spain, spanning acute and convalescent COVID-19.

Original data processing: The assay estimated nucleated cells by amplifying reference gene primers. The data were produced by immunoSEQ multiplex PCR, yet TCRdb's version contains in-frame clones alone and is incomplete. Clone size and V and J calls were adopted from that table, with D and trimming inferred from the DNA. Of 200,000 to 300,000 clones in the sample, roughly 82% are singletons; the top ten hold approximately 4.5%. Between the trimmed V and J ends, which lost 4 bases and 5 bases, there was a span of 12 bases. Per the germline V gene, CDR1 is SGHRS and CDR2 is YFSETQ. The CDR3 has 13 residues.

The rearrangement joins TRBV5-1 to TRBJ1-1, with TRBD1 as a possible D gene (6 bases). The sequence came from a woman in her 70s with acute or convalescent COVID-19. The specimen sequenced was peripheral blood. Here the CDR3 reads CASSPQGRTEAFF. The CDR3 coding sequence is TGCGCCAGCAGCCCACAGGGTAGAACTGAAGCTTTCTTT.